A single sample is the source of the 29 T cell receptor beta chains below, sequenced in a study of cytomegalovirus exposure and HLA in healthy donors (TCRdb year 2017). Libraries were prepared through the immunoSEQ multiplex PCR assay. For the multiplex PCR, a mixture combining 60 forward primers for TCR Vbeta segments and 13 reverse primers for TCR Jbeta segments was used. TCRdb took over this immuneACCESS table, retaining in-frame rearrangements with V and J assigned. Such tables are incomplete; in checked studies, under half of the missing clones stem from an unresolved V gene, and the remainder is unexplained. The sample yields approximately 140,000 clones; more than 60% were counted once. The ten largest clones capture roughly 8.8% of the sample. Source material: PBMCs. These receptors originate from a woman between 50 and 59 years old in good health and CMV-seropositive.

V gene TRBV28 combines with J gene TRBJ1-4; D is ambiguous. CDR1 and CDR2 from the germline V gene are MDHEN and SYDVKM. V dropped 2 bases and J dropped 10 bases, with 17 bases sitting between them. The CDR3 extends over 15 amino acids. CDR3 sequence: CASSLGEEDVGKLFF. The DNA of the CDR3 is TGTGCCAGCAGTTTAGGGGAGGAAGATGTGGGAAAACTGTTTTTT.

Only a few counts were recorded for this clone. The chain is built from TRBV5-4 and TRBJ1-3; tentative D call: TRBD1 (6 bases). This CDR3 has 15 residues. Trimming pared 4 bases from V and 0 bases from J, leaving 11 bases between. From germline, CDR1 is SGHNT and CDR2 YYREEE (reference sequence). The CDR3 is CASSLQTGSGNTIYF. The CDR3 DNA reads as TGTGCCAGCAGCCTACAGACAGGCTCTGGAAACACCATATATTTT.

The J gene is TRBJ1-5, the V gene TRBV6-5; no clear D. This CDR3 comprises 14 residues. V shed 7 bases and J shed 1 base, with 11 bases lying between them. Germline V gives CDR1 MNHEY, CDR2 SVGAGI. The CDR3 is CASTVGGSNQPQHF. The CDR3 DNA reads TGTGCCAGCACGGTTGGAGGGAGCAATCAGCCCCAGCATTTT.

The chain combines TRBV18 with TRBJ1-5; D is perhaps TRBD1 (6 bases). The V end was cut by 3 bases, the J end by 0 bases, with 15 bases between. CDR1 and CDR2 (germline): KGHSH, LQKENI. This CDR3 is built from 17 residues. The CDR3 DNA reads TGTGCCAGCTCACCTAACACAGGGCTCTATAGCAATCAGCCCCAGCATTTT. Amino acid sequence: CASSPNTGLYSNQPQHF.

The CDR3 loop is CASSVGVRVSNGYTF. Written as DNA, the CDR3 is TGTGCCAGCAGCGTAGGAGTCAGGGTATCTAATGGCTACACCTTC. V usage is TRBV9 and J usage is TRBJ1-2, with a possible D match to TRBD1 (5 bases). Trimming stripped 0 bases from V and 6 bases from J, with 15 bases between. The CDR3 sequence is 15 residues long. Germline CDR1 and CDR2: SGDLS and YYNGEE.

This clone appeared a single time. V gene TRBV9 combines with J gene TRBJ2-5, with 10 bases that match TRBD2. CDR3 length: 19 amino acids. The germline V gene has CDR1 SGDLS and CDR2 YYNGEE. V trimming: 4 bases; J trimming: 0 bases; junction bases outside the gene matches: 15. As DNA, the CDR3 is TGTGCCAGCAGCCCGGGGGAAGGGGGAGCGGGGGGGCACCAAGAGACCCAGTACTTC. Protein product: CASSPGEGGAGGHQETQYF.

The count of this clone is one. This chain connects TRBV5-1 to TRBJ2-5; 8 positions match TRBD2. From germline, CDR1 is SGHRS and CDR2 YFSETQ. The length of the CDR3 is 15 residues. V shed 6 bases and J 1 base; nucleotides not matched to a gene: 8. The CDR3 nucleotides are TGCGCCAGCATAGGCGGGGGGACTCCCCAAGAGACCCAGTACTTC. Amino acids: CASIGGGTPQETQYF.

The chain links TRBV6-6 to TRBJ2-3; TRBD1 aligns across 7 bases. The junction had 4 bases not matched to a gene; V was cut back by 0 bases and J by 4 bases. Germline-derived CDR1 and CDR2 are MNHNY and SVGAGI (reference sequence). The CDR3 extends over 15 amino acids. The CDR3 loop reads CASSYSDRDPDTQYF. CDR3 DNA: TGTGCCAGCAGTTACTCCGACAGGGACCCAGATACGCAGTATTTT.

The chain employs TRBV6-6 and TRBJ2-3; 7 bases align to TRBD2. This CDR3 comprises 16 residues. V was pared by 8 bases and J by 3 bases, with 14 bases of the junction left unmatched. Germline V gives CDR1 MNHNY, CDR2 SVGAGI (reference sequence). The CDR3 spells CASRFPWGGRTDTQYF. The CDR3, as DNA: TGTGCCAGCCGCTTTCCTTGGGGGGGAAGAACAGATACGCAGTATTTT.

This clone has more than one count but fewer than ten. Here the CDR3 reads CASSLLQGFDQPQHF. Here the CDR3 DNA reads TGTGCCAGCAGCTTACTACAGGGTTTCGATCAGCCCCAGCATTTT. The chain employs TRBV7-2 and TRBJ1-5; a weak D match, TRBD1 (6 bases). Germline CDR1 SGHTA, CDR2 FQGNSA. This CDR3 region has 15 residues. V was cut by 2 bases and J by 5 bases, with 13 bases left in between.

The V and J genes are TRBV18 and TRBJ2-3; maybe TRBD2 (6 bases). This CDR3 has 15 amino acids. The germline CDR1 and CDR2 sequences are KGHSH and LQKENI. The V gene lost 3 bases and the J gene lost 4 bases, with 14 bases spanning the gap. CDR3 bases: TGTGCCAGCTCACCGCGCGGCGGCGGGGCAGATACGCAGTATTTT. This translates into CASSPRGGGADTQYF.

V and J are TRBV7-6 and TRBJ2-2, with D tentatively TRBD1 (6 bases). Germline V gives CDR1 SGHVS, CDR2 FNYEAQ. The CDR3 contains 17 residues. The germline V and J ends were trimmed by 5 bases and 3 bases, with 19 bases remaining between them. The CDR3 loop reads CASSPISQGTYTGELFF. Written as DNA, the CDR3 is TGTGCCAGCAGCCCGATCTCACAGGGTACCTACACCGGGGAGCTGTTTTTT.

A few counts support this clone. The chain combines TRBV7-2 with TRBJ2-7, with TRBD2 matching over 10 bases. Trimming removed 3 bases from V and 3 bases from J; junction bases left unmatched: 5. The CDR3 covers 15 residues. CDR1 is SGHTA and CDR2 is FQGNSA in the germline V gene. CDR3 DNA sequence: TGTGCCAGCAGCTTTACTAGCGGGGCGTACTACGAGCAGTACTTC. Translated, it gives CASSFTSGAYYEQYF.

This chain joins TRBV29-1 and TRBJ2-2; 7 bases agree with TRBD1. The germline V gene encodes CDR1 SQVTM and CDR2 ANQGSEA. J lost 6 bases, V lost 1 base, and 8 bases had no gene match. The CDR3 length is 15 residues. CDR3 amino acids: CSVEVGDRVSGELFF. The CDR3 DNA reads as TGCAGCGTTGAAGTAGGCGACAGGGTATCCGGGGAGCTGTTTTTT.

J is TRBJ2-7 and V is TRBV7-3, with D maybe TRBD2 (6 bases). This CDR3 has 15 residues. The germline CDR1 and CDR2 sequences are SGHTA and FQGTGA. V lost 2 bases and J lost 0, with 11 bases in between. The CDR3 loop is CASSLGWGDSYEQYF. The CDR3 DNA sequence: TGTGCCAGCAGCTTAGGGTGGGGGGACTCCTACGAGCAGTACTTC. Full variable domain (outside the CDR3, taken from reference TRBV7-3 and TRBJ2-7): GAGVSQTPSNKVTEKGKYVELRCDPISGHTALYWYRQSLGQGPEFLIYFQGTGAADDSGLPNDRFFAVRPEGSVSTLKIQRTERGDSAVYLCASSLGWGDSYEQYFGPGTRLTVT.

The V and J genes are TRBV6-5 and TRBJ1-4, with 11 bases lining up with TRBD1. After removal of 5 bases from V and 7 bases from J, the junction contained 3 bases not matched to a gene. CDR3 length: 14 residues. CDR1 is MNHEY, CDR2 SVGAGI, per germline. Here the CDR3 DNA reads TGTGCCAGCAGTCGGGACAGGGGGATTGAAAAACTGTTTTTT. Protein product: CASSRDRGIEKLFF.

This chain joins TRBV7-9 and TRBJ2-5; D possibly corresponds to TRBD2 (6 bases). The CDR3 has 15 residues. Germline V gives CDR1 SEHNR, CDR2 FQNEAQ (reference sequence). The germline V and J ends were trimmed by 2 bases and 4 bases, with 14 bases remaining between them. CDR3 sequence: CASSLYQGLLETQYF. CDR3 sequence (DNA): TGTGCCAGCAGCTTATATCAGGGACTTTTAGAGACCCAGTACTTC.

The V gene is TRBV30, the J gene TRBJ1-1; D gene ambiguous. The CDR3 loop spans 13 amino acids. Per the germline V gene, CDR1 is GTSNPN and CDR2 is SVGIG (reference sequence). V shed 3 bases and J shed 1 base, with 9 bases lying between them. The CDR3 DNA follows: TGTGCCTGGAGCCCACAGCCGAACACTGAAGCTTTCTTT. Residues: CAWSPQPNTEAFF.

This chain joins TRBV7-9 and TRBJ1-5; D is uncertain. Germline V gene data show CDR1 as SEHNR and CDR2 as FQNEAQ (reference sequence). The CDR3 loop spans 15 amino acids. Trimming took off 1 base at V and 6 bases at J, with 13 bases between the two ends. The CDR3 bases are TGTGCCAGCAGCTTAGGGGCCGGAGGCGGTCAGCCCCAGCATTTT. Protein sequence: CASSLGAGGGQPQHF.

This chain joins TRBV11-2 and TRBJ2-7; a possible D gene is TRBD2 (5 bases). Germline V CDR1 and CDR2: SGHAT, FQNNGV. This CDR3 comprises 15 residues. The germline V and J ends were trimmed by 2 bases and 1 base, with 12 bases remaining between them. In DNA form, the CDR3 reads TGTGCCAGCAGCTTAAATCTAGGCGGGTCCTACGAGCAGTACTTC. Translated: CASSLNLGGSYEQYF.

The chain has TRBV19 and TRBJ1-2, with D possibly TRBD1 on 6 matching bases. Trimming left V 6 bases short and J 6 bases short, with 14 bases between. The CDR3 is 13 amino acids. CDR1 and CDR2 (germline): LNHDA, SQIVND (reference sequence). The CDR3 sequence is CASREDSGNGYTF. The CDR3 DNA follows: TGTGCCAGTAGAGAGGACAGCGGGAATGGCTACACCTTC.

V gene TRBV7-6 combines with J gene TRBJ2-2; 8 bases align to TRBD1. The CDR3 is made up of 19 amino acids. Germline V lookup: CDR1 SGHVS, CDR2 FNYEAQ. V was pared by 1 base and J by 3 bases, with 13 bases of the junction left unmatched. CDR3 coding DNA: TGTGCCAGCAGCTTAGTAATCCAGGGCAGGGGGCAGGACACCGGGGAGCTGTTTTTT. Translation gives CASSLVIQGRGQDTGELFF.

The CDR3 here is CASSPQGLRQETQYF. In nucleotides, the CDR3 is TGTGCCAGCAGCCCTCAAGGACTAAGGCAAGAGACCCAGTACTTC. The V and J genes are TRBV11-2 and TRBJ2-5; D is perhaps TRBD2 (6 bases). The CDR3 consists of 15 residues. Per germline, CDR1 SGHAT and CDR2 FQNNGV. Trimming pared 5 bases from V and 2 bases from J, leaving 15 bases between.

The count of this clone is one. The gene calls are TRBV28 and TRBJ1-4; tentatively, D is TRBD1 (6 bases). V was trimmed by 5 bases and J by 7 bases, leaving 14 bases between them. The length of the CDR3 is 14 residues. From germline, CDR1 is MDHEN and CDR2 SYDVKM. CDR3 region: CASSPPTGGEKLFF. CDR3 nucleotides: TGTGCCAGCAGTCCCCCGACAGGAGGTGAAAAACTGTTTTTT.

CDR3 coding DNA: TGTGCCAGCAGCGCCGGCGGGGGGGCGACAGATACGCAGTATTTT. Translation: CASSAGGGATDTQYF. The V gene is TRBV9, the J gene TRBJ2-3, with 9 bases lining up with TRBD2. CDR3 length: 15 amino acids. V gave up 3 bases and J gave up 3 bases; unmatched junction bases: 5. Per the germline V gene, CDR1 is SGDLS and CDR2 is YYNGEE.

The chain recombines TRBV6-6 with TRBJ2-5, with TRBD1 matching over 7 bases. The CDR3 extends over 13 amino acids. Germline values: CDR1 MNHNY, CDR2 SVGAGI (reference sequence). V was clipped by 6 bases and J by 5 bases; unmatched bases: 6. CDR3 DNA: TGTGCCAGCAGCTCGACAGGGTTGGAGACCCAGTACTTC. It yields the protein CASSSTGLETQYF.

This chain connects TRBV7-3 to TRBJ1-6; D is undetermined. Between the trimmed V and J ends, which lost 4 bases and 8 bases, there was a span of 9 bases. Germline V gene sequence: CDR1 SGHTA, CDR2 FQGTGA. The CDR3 consists of 13 residues. The DNA of the CDR3 is TGTGCCAGCAGCTCGAACTCCGATTCACCCCTCCACTTT. This gives the protein CASSSNSDSPLHF.

J is TRBJ2-7 and V is TRBV7-6; tentative D call: TRBD1 (6 bases). V lost 1 base and J 3 bases, leaving 13 bases between the germline ends. CDR3 size: 15 residues. The germline V gene has CDR1 SGHVS and CDR2 FNYEAQ. The CDR3 DNA sequence: TGTGCCAGCAGCTTAGAACAGGGTGGTTTCTACGAGCAGTACTTC. Protein product: CASSLEQGGFYEQYF.

J is TRBJ2-1 and V is TRBV5-1; possible D gene TRBD2, 6 bases. CDR3 length equals 16 residues. Germline V lookup: CDR1 SGHRS, CDR2 YFSETQ. V was pared by 0 bases and J by 1 base, with 11 bases between. CDR3 sequence (DNA): TGCGCCAGCAGCTTGGGGGGGACTCCTTCCTACAATGAGCAGTTCTTC. Amino acids: CASSLGGTPSYNEQFF.